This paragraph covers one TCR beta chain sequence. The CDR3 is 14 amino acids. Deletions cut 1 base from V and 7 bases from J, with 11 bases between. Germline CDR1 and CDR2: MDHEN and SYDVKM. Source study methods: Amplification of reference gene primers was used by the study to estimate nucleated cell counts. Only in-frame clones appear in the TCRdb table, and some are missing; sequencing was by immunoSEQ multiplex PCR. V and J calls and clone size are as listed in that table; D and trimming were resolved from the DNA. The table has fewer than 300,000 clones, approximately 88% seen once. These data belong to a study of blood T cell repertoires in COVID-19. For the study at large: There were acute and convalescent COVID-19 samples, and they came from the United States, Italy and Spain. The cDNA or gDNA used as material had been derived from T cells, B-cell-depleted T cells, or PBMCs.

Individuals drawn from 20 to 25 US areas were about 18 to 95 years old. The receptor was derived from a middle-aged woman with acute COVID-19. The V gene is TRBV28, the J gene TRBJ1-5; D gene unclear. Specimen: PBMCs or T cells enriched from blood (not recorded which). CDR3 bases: TGTGCCAGCAGTTTATTAGGAGGGCACCAGCCCCAGCATTTT. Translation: CASSLLGGHQPQHF.